A selection of T cell receptor beta chains follows, all from one sample in a study of TIL therapy for anti-PD-1-resistant metastatic lung cancer. TCRdb's copy holds only in-frame clones and misses some; the assay was immunoSEQ multiplex PCR. The repertoire has 95,000 or so clones, around three fifths of them found once; the top ten carry 11%. Sequenced material: tumor tissue, taken at baseline. The receptors stem from a person aged 25-80 years with non-small cell lung cancer. The CDR3 runs from the conserved cysteine through the conserved F or W. A D gene is named only where the DNA matches it firmly. Size values are once, few and many counts, or a class for expanded clones, and some rows have none.

CDR3nt,CDR3aa,abundance,v_gene,d_gene,j_gene
TGTGCCAGCAGCTCATGGGACAAGAAAGAGACCCAGTACTTC,CASSSWDKKETQYF,.,TRBV11-3,.,TRBJ2-5
TGCGCCAGCATTCAAAACCCGACAGGGGGGAACACTGAAGCTTTCTTT,CASIQNPTGGNTEAFF,few,TRBV23-1,TRBD1,TRBJ1-1
TGCGCCAGCAGCTTGGAGCGTAGGGATACGCAGTATTTT,CASSLERRDTQYF,few,TRBV5-1,.,TRBJ2-3
TGTGCCAGCTCACCAACAGGGCTGGAGACCCAGTACTTC,CASSPTGLETQYF,.,TRBV18,.,TRBJ2-5
TGCGCCAGCAGCCTTGGGACTAGAGGGGGGGGGAGCACAGATACGCAGTATTTT,CASSLGTRGGGSTDTQYF,few,TRBV4-1,TRBD2,TRBJ2-3
TGTGCCAGCAGTTACGACGATGGTCAGCCCCAGCATTTT,CASSYDDGQPQHF,.,TRBV6-2/TRBV6-3,.,TRBJ1-5
TGTGCCAGCAGTTCGGTTGGCTACGAGCAGTACTTC,CASSSVGYEQYF,.,TRBV28,.,TRBJ2-7
TGCGCCAGCAGCTTCGTTCCGGGACAGCTTTTAGCTAACTACGAGCAGTACTTC,CASSFVPGQLLANYEQYF,once,TRBV5-1,TRBD1,TRBJ2-7
TGTGCCAGCAGCCCCGGTTACGCCAGATTTGGAGAGACCCAGTACTTC,CASSPGYARFGETQYF,.,TRBV7-2,.,TRBJ2-5
TGTGCCAGCAGTTACTCCGGGGGGCCCAATCAGCCCCAGCATTTT,CASSYSGGPNQPQHF,.,TRBV6-2/TRBV6-3,.,TRBJ1-5
TGTGCCAGCGGTTACCGGGACGTCGGTGAGCAGTACTTC,CASGYRDVGEQYF,.,TRBV6-2/TRBV6-3,.,TRBJ2-7
TGTGCCAGCAGAACAGGGAATTGGGAGACCCAGTACTTC,CASRTGNWETQYF,.,TRBV6-5,.,TRBJ2-5
TGTGCCAGTAGTATTTTCCAGGGAGGACAGGCAGCCTACGAGCAGTACTTC,CASSIFQGGQAAYEQYF,.,TRBV19,.,TRBJ2-7
TGCGCCAGCAGCCGGGGGGCCCCTCAAGAGACCCAGTACTTC,CASSRGAPQETQYF,.,TRBV5-1,.,TRBJ2-5
TGCGCCAGCAGCCAAGGGGGGACAGTCTATAATTCACCCCTCCACTTT,CASSQGGTVYNSPLHF,.,TRBV4-1,TRBD1,TRBJ1-6
TGTGCCAGCAGCTTTACCCTAGGTAGCGGGGCCCAAGAGACCCAGTACTTC,CASSFTLGSGAQETQYF,.,TRBV7-7,TRBD2,TRBJ2-5
TGCGCCAGCAGAAGAGTATGGGGGGGACCCGGGGAGCTGTTTTTT,CASRRVWGGPGELFF,.,TRBV5-1,TRBD2,TRBJ2-2
TGTGCCAGCAGCTTTGTAACGGGTACAGATACGCAGTATTTT,CASSFVTGTDTQYF,once,TRBV7-8,.,TRBJ2-3
TGCAGCGCCAGGGACAGGGCGCTCCAAGAGACCCAGTACTTC,CSARDRALQETQYF,.,TRBV29-1,TRBD1,TRBJ2-5
TGTGCCAGCAGCTTATCCCTAGCGGGAGCGATCAATGAGCAGTTCTTC,CASSLSLAGAINEQFF,.,TRBV7-6,TRBD2,TRBJ2-1
TGTGCCAGCAGCTTGAGGAACGCCGGGAGCAATCAGCCCCAGCATTTT,CASSLRNAGSNQPQHF,.,TRBV5-6,.,TRBJ1-5
TGCGCCAGCAGCCGGGACAGAGATACCTACGAGCAGTACTTC,CASSRDRDTYEQYF,.,TRBV5-1,TRBD1,TRBJ2-7
TGTGCCAGCAGTCAACCGGCCGGGGGGGAGACCCAGTACTTC,CASSQPAGGETQYF,.,TRBV6-1,TRBD2,TRBJ2-5
TGTGCCAGCAGCTTAGCCGGTTCTTTCGCAGATACGCAGTATTTT,CASSLAGSFADTQYF,few,TRBV7-2,.,TRBJ2-3
TGTGCCAGCAGTTACGGCGGGGGGGGGTACAATGAGCAGTTCTTC,CASSYGGGGYNEQFF,.,TRBV28,TRBD2,TRBJ2-1
TGTGCCATCTTGACACGTGAAAAACTGTTTTTT,CAILTREKLFF,.,TRBV28,.,TRBJ1-4
TGCAGCGTTGATAAGGGAAACACCGGGGAGCTGTTTTTT,CSVDKGNTGELFF,few,TRBV29-1,.,TRBJ2-2
TGCGCCAGCAGCAGGACAAACACTGAAGCTTTCTTT,CASSRTNTEAFF,.,TRBV5-1,.,TRBJ1-1